This TCR beta chain derives from a study of patients and donors after allogeneic stem cell transplantation. This CDR3 is 17 amino acids long. V was pared by 3 bases and J by 7 bases, with 12 bases of the junction left unmatched. Germline values: CDR1 SNHLY, CDR2 FYNNEI. In TCRdb, the RT-PCR reads were re-called with MiXCR into one record per CDR3 protein. The table lists some 880,000 distinct CDR3 sequences, more than 15% of them singletons. The receptor was isolated from a human donor who was either an allogeneic HSCT recipient or a stem cell or donor lymphocyte infusion donor (not recorded which). It is not recorded whose cells these are; they may come from a transplant donor. The J gene is TRBJ2-1, the V gene TRBV2; TRBD2 agrees at 10 bases. The sequencing input was blood, either unsorted or a sorted T cell fraction (not recorded which). The CDR3 DNA reads TGTGCCAGCAGTGATAAGGAGCGGGGGGGTGTTAGGAATGAGCAGTTCTTC. The encoded protein is CASSDKERGGVRNEQFF. Full variable domain (missing parts from reference TRBV2 and TRBJ2-1): EPEVTQTPSHQVTQMGQEVILRCVPISNHLYFYWYRQILGQKVEFLVSFYNNEISEKSEIFDDQFSVERPDGSNFTLKIRSTKLEDSAMYFCASSDKERGGVRNEQFFGPGTRLTVL.